This T cell receptor beta chain was retrieved from a study of cytomegalovirus exposure and HLA in healthy donors. General observations from the study: Later analysis suggested most CMV-associated TCR beta chains were HLA-restricted.

Points on this clone: The antigen is unknown.

Both 60 Vbeta primers and 13 Jbeta primers went into the PCR. Sequencing used immunoSEQ multiplex PCR; TCRdb keeps in-frame clones, though not all of them. The sample has 210,000 or so clones; approximately 80% are singletons. With V trimmed by 3 bases and J by 7 bases, 6 bases remained unmatched. Looked up from germline, CDR1 is SGHAT and CDR2 is FQNNGV. The CDR3 spans 14 residues. The receptor comes from a woman between 50 and 59 years old in good health and CMV-seropositive. The sample comprised PBMCs. The V call is TRBV11-2, the J call TRBJ2-1, with 7 nucleotides matching TRBD2. CDR3 nucleotides: TGTGCCAGCAGCTTCGGACTAGATGGGAATGAGCAGTTCTTC. This gives the protein CASSFGLDGNEQFF.